Listed here are 14 T cell receptor beta chains from one sample, sequenced in a study of shared clonotypes between healthy human individuals. Method: immunoSEQ multiplex PCR; TCRdb's copy keeps in-frame clones and lacks some. In the table there are 2 million to 2.5 million clones, 80% to 95% of which are singletons. Sequenced material: naive CD4+ T cells from PBMCs. Indicated subset: CD45RA+ positively selected. The receptors were gathered from a man younger than 30 in good health. Some clones in this sample may be carry-over from other donors' samples.

This clone appeared once. This chain's CDR3 is CSVESRQADTEAFF. CDR3 nucleotide sequence: TGCAGCGTTGAATCCAGACAGGCAGACACTGAAGCTTTCTTT. The chain has TRBV29-1 and TRBJ1-1; weak D call: TRBD1 (6 bases). The CDR3 contains 14 residues. V shed 2 bases and J shed 3 bases, with 13 bases lying between them. CDR1 SQVTM and CDR2 ANQGSEA come from the germline V gene.

The chain recombines TRBV2 with TRBJ2-1, with D possibly matching TRBD1 (6 bases). V was clipped by 4 bases and J by 4 bases, with 8 bases between them. CDR3 length equals 13 residues. CDR1 and CDR2 (germline): SNHLY, FYNNEI. The CDR3 sequence: CASSGTAYNEQFF. In DNA form, the CDR3 reads TGTGCCAGCAGTGGGACAGCATACAATGAGCAGTTCTTC.

The genes are TRBV19 and TRBJ2-3; a possible D gene is TRBD1 (7 bases). Trimming left V 5 bases short and J 6 bases short, with 12 bases between. The CDR3 runs to 13 residues. Germline CDR1 LNHDA, CDR2 SQIVND (reference sequence). Here the CDR3 DNA reads TGTGCCAGTAGTGACAGGGCGGGGGATACGCAGTATTTT. As protein: CASSDRAGDTQYF.

The genes are TRBV5-1 and TRBJ1-1, with a weak D call TRBD1 (6 bases). This CDR3 has 15 amino acids. Trimming removed 5 bases at V and 1 base at J, with 15 bases between. In germline, CDR1 is SGHRS, CDR2 YFSETQ. CDR3 loop: CASSDPSGANTEAFF. For the CDR3, the DNA is TGCGCCAGCAGTGATCCATCGGGGGCGAACACTGAAGCTTTCTTT. The full variable domain, in which reference TRBV5-1 and TRBJ1-1 provide the parts outside the CDR3, is KAGVTQTPRYLIKTRGQQVTLSCSPISGHRSVSWYQQTPGQGLQFLFEYFSETQRNKGNFPGRFSGRQFSNSRSEMNVSTLELGDSALYLCASSDPSGANTEAFFGQGTRLTVV.

The CDR3 DNA is TGTGCCAGCAGGTCAGGGGGGGAGACCCAGTACTTC. This encodes CASRSGGETQYF. V is TRBV11-2 and J is TRBJ2-5; TRBD1 is a possible D gene (7 bases). V lost 6 bases to trimming and J lost 5 bases, with 10 bases between them. Germline V lookup: CDR1 SGHAT, CDR2 FQNNGV. The CDR3 covers 12 residues.

J is TRBJ2-3 and V is TRBV15; D gene uncertain. In germline, CDR1 is LNHNV, CDR2 YYDKDF (reference sequence). Trimming left V 1 base short and J 2 bases short, with 13 bases between. The CDR3 runs 16 residues. The CDR3 DNA sequence: TGTGCCACCAGCAGAGCAGTATCCGGATTCACAGATACGCAGTATTTT. As protein: CATSRAVSGFTDTQYF.

This chain joins TRBV18 and TRBJ2-7, with 9 bases fitting TRBD2. V lost 3 bases and J lost 5; bases outside the gene matches: 14. The CDR3 runs to 17 residues. The germline CDR1 and CDR2 sequences are KGHSH and LQKENI. CDR3 DNA sequence: TGTGCCAGCTCACCGTTGGGTAGCGGGAGCGCCGGGAACGAGCAGTACTTC. Encoded protein: CASSPLGSGSAGNEQYF.

This clone was picked up one time. The chain combines TRBV28 with TRBJ2-7; 8 positions agree with TRBD1. In germline, CDR1 is MDHEN, CDR2 SYDVKM. The ends lost 6 bases at V and 6 bases at J; junction bases unmatched: 13. The length of the CDR3 is 15 residues. CDR3 in DNA: TGTGCCAGCAGCCTAAGGACAGGGACCTTCAGCGAGCAGTACTTC. It codes for CASSLRTGTFSEQYF.

The CDR3 spells CASSFYRDEQYF. In nucleotides, the CDR3 is TGTGCCAGCAGCTTTTATAGGGACGAGCAGTACTTC. The chain carries TRBV7-2 and TRBJ2-7; D call uncertain. In germline, CDR1 is SGHTA, CDR2 FQGNSA. The V and J ends lost 3 bases and 5 bases respectively, with 8 bases between them. The CDR3 covers 12 residues.

The rearrangement links TRBV7-2 to TRBJ2-1; D may be TRBD2 (6 bases). The germline V and J ends were trimmed by 2 bases and 6 bases, with 17 bases remaining between them. Germline V gene lookup returns CDR1 SGHTA and CDR2 FQGNSA. This CDR3 is built from 16 residues. The DNA for the CDR3 is TGTGCCAGCAGCTTAATGCGGGGTATCAGCACCAATGAGCAGTTCTTC. As protein: CASSLMRGISTNEQFF.

This chain uses TRBV4-1 with TRBJ2-7; TRBD1 aligns across 9 bases. The V gene end was trimmed by 3 bases and the J gene end by 3 bases; junction bases not matched to a gene: 3. The CDR3 covers 14 residues. Germline assignment: CDR1 MGHRA and CDR2 YSYEKL. The CDR3 reads CASSQGDRDYEQYF. The CDR3 DNA sequence: TGCGCCAGCAGCCAGGGGGACAGGGACTACGAGCAGTACTTC.

This clone was counted a few times. The chain couples TRBV14 to TRBJ1-1; tentatively, D is TRBD1 (6 bases). CDR1 and CDR2 (germline): SGHDN, FVKESK. V dropped 0 bases and J dropped 11 bases, with 13 bases sitting between them. The CDR3 consists of 13 residues. In nucleotides, the CDR3 is TGTGCCAGCAGCCAAGATCCCAGGGGCGGCGCTTTCTTT. It specifies CASSQDPRGGAFF. Complete variable domain (other parts from reference TRBV14 and TRBJ1-1): EAGVTQFPSHSVIEKGQTVTLRCDPISGHDNLYWYRRVMGKEIKFLLHFVKESKQDESGMPNNRFLAERTGGTYSTLKVQPAELEDSGVYFCASSQDPRGGAFFGQGTRLTVV.

V gene TRBV29-1 combines with J gene TRBJ2-7, with 8 bases matching TRBD2. Looked up from germline, CDR1 is SQVTM and CDR2 is ANQGSEA. The CDR3 is 12 residues long. V lost 6 bases to trimming and J lost 4 bases; unmatched junction nucleotides: 5. The CDR3 DNA reads as TGCAGCGTGGGACTAGGACGGTACGAGCAGTACTTC. Translation: CSVGLGRYEQYF.

The chain is built from TRBV5-1 and TRBJ2-5; D gene uncertain. Trimming removed 0 bases from V and 1 base from J, with 19 bases in between. Germline CDR1 and CDR2: SGHRS and YFSETQ. The CDR3 length is 18 residues. CDR3 nucleotides: TGCGCCAGCAGCTTGGTGTTGGTGGTCCCTGGGTCCCAAGAGACCCAGTACTTC. It codes for CASSLVLVVPGSQETQYF.